The text below deals with one T cell receptor (beta chain). What it binds is unknown. This sample was included in a study of T cell responses to AZD1222 COVID-19 vaccine. Study-level findings and limits: A rise in Spike-specific TCR breadth and depth followed two AZD1222 doses. Donors skewed white British and female; clonal diversity was possibly underestimated. Mapped onto spike, vaccine-associated CD4 TCRs spanned it and were dominant at 160-218 and 743-854.

The assay was immunoSEQ multiplex PCR, and TCRdb's table has in-frame clones only and misses some. The sample records around 120,000 clones, about 92% being singletons. V trimming: 3 bases; J trimming: 5 bases; junction bases outside the gene matches: 8. The CDR3 loop spans 17 amino acids. Germline values: CDR1 SGHDN, CDR2 FVKESK. The rearrangement uses TRBV14 and TRBJ2-1; 12 bases are a match to TRBD2. The source of this sequence is an adult who received the AZD1222 COVID-19 vaccine. The specimen comprised peripheral blood, sampled 28 days after the second AZD1222 dose. CDR3 region: CASSQDPGLAGHNEQFF. CDR3 bases: TGTGCCAGCAGCCAGGACCCCGGACTAGCGGGACACAATGAGCAGTTCTTC. The variable domain in full, with the rest retrieved from reference TRBV14 and TRBJ2-1, is EAGVTQFPSHSVIEKGQTVTLRCDPISGHDNLYWYRRVMGKEIKFLLHFVKESKQDESGMPNNRFLAERTGGTYSTLKVQPAELEDSGVYFCASSQDPGLAGHNEQFFGPGTRLTVL.